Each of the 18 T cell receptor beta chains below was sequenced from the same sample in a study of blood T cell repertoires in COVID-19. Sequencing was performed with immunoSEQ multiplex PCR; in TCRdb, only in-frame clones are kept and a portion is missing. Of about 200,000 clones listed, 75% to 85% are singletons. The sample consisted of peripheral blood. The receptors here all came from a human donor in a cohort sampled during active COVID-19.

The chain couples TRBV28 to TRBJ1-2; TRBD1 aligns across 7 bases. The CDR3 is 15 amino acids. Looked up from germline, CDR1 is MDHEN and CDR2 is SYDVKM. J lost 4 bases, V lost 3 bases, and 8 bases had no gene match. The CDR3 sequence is CASSFPKGQFYGYTF. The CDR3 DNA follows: TGTGCCAGCAGTTTCCCAAAGGGACAGTTCTATGGCTACACCTTC.

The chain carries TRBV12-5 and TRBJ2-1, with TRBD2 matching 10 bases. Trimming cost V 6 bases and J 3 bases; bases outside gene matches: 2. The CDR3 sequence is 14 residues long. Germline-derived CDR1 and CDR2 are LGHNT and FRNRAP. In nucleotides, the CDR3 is TGTGCTAGTGGCCCTAGCGGGAGCTACAATGAGCAGTTCTTC. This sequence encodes CASGPSGSYNEQFF.

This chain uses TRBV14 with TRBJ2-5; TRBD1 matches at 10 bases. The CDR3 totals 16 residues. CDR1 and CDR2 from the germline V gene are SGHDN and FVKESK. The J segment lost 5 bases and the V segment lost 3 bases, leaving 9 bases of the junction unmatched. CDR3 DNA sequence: TGTGCCAGCAGCCACAACACCGGGACAGGGGTGGAGACCCAGTACTTC. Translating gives CASSHNTGTGVETQYF.

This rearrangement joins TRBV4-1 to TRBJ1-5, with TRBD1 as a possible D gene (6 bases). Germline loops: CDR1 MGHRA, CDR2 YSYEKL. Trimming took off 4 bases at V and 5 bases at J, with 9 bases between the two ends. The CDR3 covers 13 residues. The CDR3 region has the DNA TGCGCCAGCAGCCGAAACAGGGATCAGCCCCAGCATTTT. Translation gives CASSRNRDQPQHF.

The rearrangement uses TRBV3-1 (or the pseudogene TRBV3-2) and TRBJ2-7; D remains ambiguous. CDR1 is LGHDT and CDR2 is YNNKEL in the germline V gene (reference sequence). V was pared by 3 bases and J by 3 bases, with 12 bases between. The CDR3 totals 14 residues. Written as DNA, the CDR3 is TGTGCCAGCAGCCATTCCCGTACGGGCTACGAGCAGTACTTC. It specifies CASSHSRTGYEQYF.

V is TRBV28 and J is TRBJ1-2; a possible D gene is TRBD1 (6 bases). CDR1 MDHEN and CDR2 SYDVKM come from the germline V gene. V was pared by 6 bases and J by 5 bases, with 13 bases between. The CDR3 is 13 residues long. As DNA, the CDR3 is TGTGCCAGCAGCTCCGGGACATTATATGGCTACACCTTC. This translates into CASSSGTLYGYTF.

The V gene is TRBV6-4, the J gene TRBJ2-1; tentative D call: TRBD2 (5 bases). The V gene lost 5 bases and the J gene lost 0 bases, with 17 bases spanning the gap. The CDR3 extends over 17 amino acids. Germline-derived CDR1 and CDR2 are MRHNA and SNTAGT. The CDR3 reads CASSPRFVASSYNEQFF. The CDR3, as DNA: TGTGCCAGCAGTCCGCGCTTCGTAGCGAGCTCCTACAATGAGCAGTTCTTC.

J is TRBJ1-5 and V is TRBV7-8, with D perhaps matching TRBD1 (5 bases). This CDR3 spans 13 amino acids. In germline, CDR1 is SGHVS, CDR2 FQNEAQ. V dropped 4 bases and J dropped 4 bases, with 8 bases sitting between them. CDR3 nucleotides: TGTGCCAGCAGCTCCCAGGGAAATCAGCCCCAGCATTTT. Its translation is CASSSQGNQPQHF.

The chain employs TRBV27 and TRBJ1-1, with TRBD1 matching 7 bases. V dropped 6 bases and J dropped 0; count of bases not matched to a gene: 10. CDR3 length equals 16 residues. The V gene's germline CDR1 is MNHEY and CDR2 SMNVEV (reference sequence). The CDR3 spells CASSLTIDRVNTEAFF. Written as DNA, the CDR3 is TGTGCCAGCAGCCTAACCATTGACAGGGTGAACACTGAAGCTTTCTTT.

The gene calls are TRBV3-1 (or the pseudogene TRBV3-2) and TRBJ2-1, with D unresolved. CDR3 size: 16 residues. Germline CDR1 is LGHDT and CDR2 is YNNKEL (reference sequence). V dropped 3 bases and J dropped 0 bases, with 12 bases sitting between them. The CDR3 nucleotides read TGTGCCAGCAGCCAGTTTCTGGCGGCCTCCTACAATGAGCAGTTCTTC. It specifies CASSQFLAASYNEQFF.

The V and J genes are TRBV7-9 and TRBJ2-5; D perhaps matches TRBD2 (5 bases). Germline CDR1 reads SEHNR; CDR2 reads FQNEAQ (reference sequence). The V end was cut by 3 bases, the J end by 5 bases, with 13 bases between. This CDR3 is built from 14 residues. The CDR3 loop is CASSLWEGGETQYF. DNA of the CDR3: TGTGCCAGCAGCTTGTGGGAAGGAGGTGAGACCCAGTACTTC.

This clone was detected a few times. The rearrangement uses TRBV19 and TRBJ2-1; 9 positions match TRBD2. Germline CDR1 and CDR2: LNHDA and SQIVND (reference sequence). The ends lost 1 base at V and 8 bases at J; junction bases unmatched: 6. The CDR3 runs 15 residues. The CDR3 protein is CASSIGSGSMDEQFF. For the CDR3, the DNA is TGTGCCAGTAGTATAGGTAGCGGGAGTATGGATGAGCAGTTCTTC.

For the CDR3, the DNA is TGTGCCAGCAGCTTAAAACTAGCGGGAGGGCAACAGTTCTTC. Its translation is CASSLKLAGGQQFF. This chain joins TRBV7-2 and TRBJ2-1; 13 positions match TRBD2. After removal of 2 bases from V and 13 bases from J, the junction contained 5 bases not matched to a gene. The CDR3 sequence is 14 residues long. Per the germline V gene, CDR1 is SGHTA and CDR2 is FQGNSA.

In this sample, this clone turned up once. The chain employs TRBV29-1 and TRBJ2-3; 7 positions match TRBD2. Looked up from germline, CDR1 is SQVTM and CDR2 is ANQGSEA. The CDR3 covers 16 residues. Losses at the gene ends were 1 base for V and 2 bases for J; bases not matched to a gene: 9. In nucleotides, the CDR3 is TGCAGCGTTGAAGCCCGCTCGGCGGGAGTCACAGATACGCAGTATTTT. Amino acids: CSVEARSAGVTDTQYF.

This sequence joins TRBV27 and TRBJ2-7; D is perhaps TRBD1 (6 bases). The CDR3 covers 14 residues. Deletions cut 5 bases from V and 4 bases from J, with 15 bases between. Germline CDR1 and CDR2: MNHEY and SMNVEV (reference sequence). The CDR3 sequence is CASSPWDNNYEQYF. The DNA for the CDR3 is TGTGCCAGCAGTCCCTGGGACAATAATTACGAGCAGTACTTC.

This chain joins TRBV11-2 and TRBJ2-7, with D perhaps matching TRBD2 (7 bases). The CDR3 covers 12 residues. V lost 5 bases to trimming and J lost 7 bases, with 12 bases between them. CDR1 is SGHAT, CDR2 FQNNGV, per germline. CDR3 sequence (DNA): TGTGCCAGCAGCCGCGGGGGCGCTGAGCAGTACTTC. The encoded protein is CASSRGGAEQYF.

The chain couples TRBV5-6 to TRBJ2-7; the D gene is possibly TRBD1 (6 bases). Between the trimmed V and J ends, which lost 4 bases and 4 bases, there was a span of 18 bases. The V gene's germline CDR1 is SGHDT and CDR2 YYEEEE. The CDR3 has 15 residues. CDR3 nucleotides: TGTGCCAGCAGCGGGGAAGGGGGAGTTTTTTACGAGCAGTACTTC. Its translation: CASSGEGGVFYEQYF.

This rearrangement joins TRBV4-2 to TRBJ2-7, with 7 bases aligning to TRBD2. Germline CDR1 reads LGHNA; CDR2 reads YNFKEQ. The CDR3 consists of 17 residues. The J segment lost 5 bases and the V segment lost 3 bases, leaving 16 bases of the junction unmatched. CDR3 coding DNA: TGTGCCAGCAGCCAGTTTTGGGCGGGAGAGGGTTCGAACGAGCAGTACTTC. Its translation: CASSQFWAGEGSNEQYF.